This TCR beta chain was retrieved from a study of T cells after posttransplantation cyclophosphamide. Data came from immunoSEQ multiplex PCR; TCRdb stores just in-frame clones and leaves some out. The repertoire holds 20,000 or so clones, with roughly nine tenths as singletons. For this clone: Its cognate antigen is unknown.

Trimming cost V 4 bases and J 4 bases; bases outside gene matches: 3. The CDR3 spans 15 residues. The germline CDR1 and CDR2 sequences are SGHRS and YFSETQ. Broader study findings: Blood and skin or GI T cell repertoires showed limited TRB overlap. Later blood repertoires were often dominated by clones from the donor CD8+ memory compartment. Recipient CMV seropositivity and CMV reactivation strongly tracked TRB clonality.

Sampled 1 year posttransplant, controls received myeloablative marrow transplants, methotrexate and a calcineurin inhibitor. The TCR originated in a female patient between 30 and 45 years old who received an allogeneic stem cell transplant from an unrelated donor, was CMV-positive, and had acute and chronic GVHD. The graft donor may be the source of some T cells. The chain carries TRBV5-1 and TRBJ2-2; 11 positions agree with TRBD2. The sequencing used PBMCs, collected just over 350 days after allogeneic stem cell transplant with calcineurin inhibitor and methotrexate. The chain's CDR3 is CASSAGLAATGELFF. CDR3 DNA sequence: TGCGCCAGCAGCGCGGGACTAGCGGCCACCGGGGAGCTGTTTTTT.